This T cell receptor beta chain was observed in a study of cytomegalovirus exposure and HLA in healthy donors. Overall study findings and caveats: It was in a later analysis that TCR association rates were seen to vary by HLA locus, highest for DRB1 and lowest for HLA-C. Investigators reported 164 TCR beta chains as tied to cytomegalovirus. Prior analysis indicated that the majority of TCR beta V segments exhibited productivity approximately 90% or approximately 30% of the time.

In germline, CDR1 is KGHSH, CDR2 LQKENI. The CDR3 length is 15 residues. A remark on this clone: Its antigen is not known.

Amplification used 60 Vbeta primers and 13 Jbeta primers. How the authors handled the data: The authors later counted about 80 million unique TCR beta chains, some 11 million of them shared. Here immunoSEQ multiplex PCR was the method, and the copy in TCRdb shows in-frame clones only, minus some. V and J calls and clone size come straight from that table; D and trimming were deduced from the DNA. The sample holds 190,000 or so clones, about four fifths seen once. Sequencing was performed on PBMCs. This rearrangement joins TRBV18 to TRBJ2-5; TRBD1 matches at 10 bases. The end of the DNA aligns better with TRBJ2-7, so the J call may be wrong. This clonotype was sampled from a man in his fifties or sixties in good health and CMV-seronegative. The CDR3 DNA sequence: TGTGCCAGCTCACCACCGGGACAGGGGTTTTACGAGCAGTACTTC. Its translation is CASSPPGQGFYEQYF.